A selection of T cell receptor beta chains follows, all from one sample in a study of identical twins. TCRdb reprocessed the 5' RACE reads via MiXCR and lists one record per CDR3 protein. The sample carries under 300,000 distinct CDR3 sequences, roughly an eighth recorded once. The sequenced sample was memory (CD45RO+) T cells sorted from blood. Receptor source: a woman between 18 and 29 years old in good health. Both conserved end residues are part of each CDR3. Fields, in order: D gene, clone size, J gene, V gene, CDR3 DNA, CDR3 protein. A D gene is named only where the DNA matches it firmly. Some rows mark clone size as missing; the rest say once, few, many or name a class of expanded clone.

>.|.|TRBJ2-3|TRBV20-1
TGCAGTGCTTGGGACCAGCTCACAGATACGCAGTATTTT
CSAWDQLTDTQYF
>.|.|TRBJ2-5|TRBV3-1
TGTGCCAGCAGCCCAAAGGAAGGGGACCGGGCGAAGTACTTC
CASSPKEGDRAKYF
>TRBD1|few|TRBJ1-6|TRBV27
TGTGCCAGCAGTCTTAAAACCCGGACAGGCAGCCCATCCCTCCACTTT
CASSLKTRTGSPSLHF
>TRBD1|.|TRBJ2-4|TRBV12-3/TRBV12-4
TGTGCCAGCAGTTCCCAAATCGGGACAGGGAAAAACATTCAGTACTTC
CASSSQIGTGKNIQYF
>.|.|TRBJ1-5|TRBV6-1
TGTGCCAGCAGTGCCGGGGGAGGGACTCATAGCAATCAGCCCCAGCATTTT
CASSAGGGTHSNQPQHF
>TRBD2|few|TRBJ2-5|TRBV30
TGTGCCTGGTCATCCGGGACTATGGGGACCCAGTACTTC
CAWSSGTMGTQYF
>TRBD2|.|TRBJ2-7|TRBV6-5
TGTGCCAGCAGTTACTCTGCGGGAGGGGCCTACGAGCAGTACTTC
CASSYSAGGAYEQYF
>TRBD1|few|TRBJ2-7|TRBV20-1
TGCAGTGCTAGTCGTCCCGGGACAGGGCCCGAGCAGTACTTC
CSASRPGTGPEQYF
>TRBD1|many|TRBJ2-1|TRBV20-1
TGCAGTGCGACCGGACAGGGCGATAGCAATGAGCAGTTCTTC
CSATGQGDSNEQFF
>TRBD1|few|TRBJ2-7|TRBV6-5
TGTGCCAGCAGCTACGACCGGACAGGGAACTACGAGCAGTACTTC
CASSYDRTGNYEQYF
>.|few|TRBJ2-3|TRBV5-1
TGCGCCAGCAGCACCAACCTCTTAAGAGGAGATACGCAGTATTTT
CASSTNLLRGDTQYF
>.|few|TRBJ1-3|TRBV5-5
TGTGCCAGCAGCTCCTGGGGCGCAAACACCATATATTTT
CASSSWGANTIYF
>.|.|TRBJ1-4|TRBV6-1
TGTGCCAGCACCCCGACCCGAAGGGCGGAAAAACTGTTTTTT
CASTPTRRAEKLFF
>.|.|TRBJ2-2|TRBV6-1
TGTGCCAGCAGCAACAGGGCGAACACCGGGGAGCTGTTTTTT
CASSNRANTGELFF
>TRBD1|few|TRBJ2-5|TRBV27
TGTGCCAGCAGTTTACTTACAGGGGTTGGGGAGACCCAGTACTTC
CASSLLTGVGETQYF
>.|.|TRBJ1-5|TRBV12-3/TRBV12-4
TGTGCCAGCAGTTCCTTCGGGAATCAGCCCCAGCATTTT
CASSSFGNQPQHF
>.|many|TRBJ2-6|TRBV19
TGTGCCAGTAGTAGAAATCCACAGGGTTCAGGGGCCAACGTCCTGACTTTC
CASSRNPQGSGANVLTF
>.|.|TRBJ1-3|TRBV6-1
TGTGCCAGCAGTCCGCGACAGGAAAGCTCTGGAAACACCATATATTTT
CASSPRQESSGNTIYF
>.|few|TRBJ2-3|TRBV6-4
TGTGCCACTCTCGTCGGCGGAGCTAGCACAGATACGCAGTATTTT
CATLVGGASTDTQYF
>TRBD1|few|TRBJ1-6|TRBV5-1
TGCGCCAGCAGCTTGTTACAGGGGGGAAATTCACCCCTCCACTTT
CASSLLQGGNSPLHF
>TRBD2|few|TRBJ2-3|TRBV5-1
TGCGCCAGCAGGCGGGAGAGGGATACGCAGTATTTT
CASRRERDTQYF
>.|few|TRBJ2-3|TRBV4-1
TGCGCCAGCAGCCAAGTCTATAGGATCCATACGCAGTATTTT
CASSQVYRIHTQYF
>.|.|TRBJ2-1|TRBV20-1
TGCAGTGCTTGGAAATTGGGCCGGGAGTACAATGAGCAGTTCTTC
CSAWKLGREYNEQFF
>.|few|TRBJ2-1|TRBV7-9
TGTGCCAGCAGCCCCCCCGTCTCCTACAATGAGCAGTTCTTC
CASSPPVSYNEQFF
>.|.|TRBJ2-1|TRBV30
TGTGCCTGGAGTGCCTCTAGGGGTCAGTTCTTC
CAWSASRGQFF
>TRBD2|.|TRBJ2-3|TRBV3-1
TGTGCCAGCAGCCAACTTAGCGGGGAAGATACGCAGTATTTT
CASSQLSGEDTQYF
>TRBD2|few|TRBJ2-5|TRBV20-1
TGCAGTGCTGGGCGACTAGCGGGGTGGGAGACCCAGTACTTC
CSAGRLAGWETQYF
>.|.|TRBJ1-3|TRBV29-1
TGCGGGGGGACCTCTGGAAACACCATATATTTT
CGGTSGNTIYF
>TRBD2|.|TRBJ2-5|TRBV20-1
TGCAGTGCCCCGGGACTAGCGATTCAAGAGACCCAGTACTTC
CSAPGLAIQETQYF
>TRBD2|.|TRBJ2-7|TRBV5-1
TGCGCCAGCAGCTTGGAAACTAGCGGGAGTTACGAGCAGTACTTC
CASSLETSGSYEQYF
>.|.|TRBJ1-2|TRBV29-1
TGCAGCTCCCGGACGGGAGCTAACTATGGCTACACCTTC
CSSRTGANYGYTF
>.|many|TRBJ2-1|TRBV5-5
TGTGCCAGCAGCTATGGATTTGGGGCGAGAGCCTACAATGAGCAGTTCTTC
CASSYGFGARAYNEQFF
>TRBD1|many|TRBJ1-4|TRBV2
TGTGCCAGCAACCCCCAGGGGGTGGCTAATGAAAAACTGTTTTTT
CASNPQGVANEKLFF
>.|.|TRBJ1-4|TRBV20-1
.
CSAPRGGTMKNCFF
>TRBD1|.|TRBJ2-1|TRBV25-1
TGTGCCAGCAGTAGACAGGGTAGCTACAATGAGCAGTTCTTC
CASSRQGSYNEQFF
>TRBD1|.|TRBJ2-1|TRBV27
TGTGCCAGCAGTTTGGGGGGACAGGGAGGCAATGAGCAGTTCTTC
CASSLGGQGGNEQFF
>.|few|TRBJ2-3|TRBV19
TGTGCCAGTAGTCCCGGACGGGTTCAGTATTTT
CASSPGRVQYF
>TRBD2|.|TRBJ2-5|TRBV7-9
TGTGCCAGCAGGCGGACTAGCGGCCTGGGGACCCAGTACTTC
CASRRTSGLGTQYF
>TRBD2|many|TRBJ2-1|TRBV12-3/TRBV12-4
TGTGCCAGCAGTTTAGCGCTAAGCGGGAGTAGTGATGAGCAGTTCTTC
CASSLALSGSSDEQFF
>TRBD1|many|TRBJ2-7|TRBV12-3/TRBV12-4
TGTGCCAGCAGCCTCCCACAGGGGCCATACGAGCAGTACTTC
CASSLPQGPYEQYF
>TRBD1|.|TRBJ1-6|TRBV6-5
TGTGCCAGCAGTTACTTTACAGGGGACTATTCACCCCTCCACTTT
CASSYFTGDYSPLHF
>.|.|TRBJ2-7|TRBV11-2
TGTGCCAGCAGCTTAGCAACCGGCTCCTACGAGCAGTACTTC
CASSLATGSYEQYF
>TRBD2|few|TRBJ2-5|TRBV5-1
TGCGCCGAGGGTTTTGGTTCCAAGCGGGGACCTCAAGAGACCCAGTACTTC
CAEGFGSKRGPQETQYF
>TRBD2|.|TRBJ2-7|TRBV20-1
TGCAGTGCTCATGGACTAGCGACATCCTACGAGCAGTACTTC
CSAHGLATSYEQYF
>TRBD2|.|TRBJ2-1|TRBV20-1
TGCAGTGCTAGGCGGGAGGGCAATGAGCAGTTCTTC
CSARREGNEQFF